This T cell receptor beta chain is drawn from a study of CD8+CD57+ T cells in acquired aplastic anemia. Sequencing involved patients with CD8+CD57+ cell expansion previously shown by flow cytometry. Patients had undergone no therapy by the time their blood was sampled. This clonotype was counted ten times or more. The use of genomic DNA as template underpinned the TCR beta VDJ and CDR3 profiling. TCRdb reprocessed the reads via MiXCR and lists one record per CDR3 protein. The data contain hundreds of thousands of distinct CDR3 sequences, around 50% of them singletons. The CDR3 has 13 residues. After removal of 6 bases from V and 5 bases from J, the junction contained 6 bases not matched to a gene. Germline V gives CDR1 SNHLY, CDR2 FYNNEI.

The sequence derives from a human donor with aplastic anemia. The sequencing sample was made of sorted CD4+, CD8+, or CD8+CD57+ T cells (not recorded which) from PBMCs. The chain uses TRBV2 and TRBJ2-5, with 7 bases lining up with TRBD2. The CDR3 here is CASSWGGSETQYF. Here the CDR3 DNA reads TGTGCCAGCAGCTGGGGGGGGTCGGAGACCCAGTACTTC.